One TCR beta chain is described in this entry. This sample was included in a study of T cells after yellow fever vaccination. TCRdb used MiXCR to reprocess the 5' RACE reads, holding one entry per CDR3 protein. The sample shows roughly 520,000 distinct CDR3 sequences, about a fifth of them seen only once. The CDR3 length is 17 residues. Germline V CDR1 and CDR2: MGHRA, YSYEKL. V lost 4 bases, J lost 5 bases, and 12 bases stayed unmatched. This receptor was obtained from a man younger than 30 who received the YFV17D yellow fever vaccine. The sequencing used PBMCs, collected roughly 20 days after the first yellow fever vaccination. The gene calls are TRBV4-1 and TRBJ1-4; 8 bases are a match to TRBD1. The CDR3 sequence: CASSPGQGPFPNEKLFF. DNA for the CDR3: TGCGCCAGCAGCCCAGGACAGGGTCCGTTTCCCAATGAAAAACTGTTTTTT.